The 2 T cell receptor beta chains listed next were all sequenced from one sample in a study of regulatory dendritic cells for organ transplantation. Repertoires were generated with immunoSEQ multiplex PCR, while TCRdb's copy carries only in-frame clones and drops some. The table lists 30,000 to 45,000 clones, about 90% of them singletons. Sequencing was carried out using naive CD8+ T cells from blood. Stated subset: CD45RA+ naive T cells. These TCRs come from a human donor in good health.

This chain links TRBV7-9 with TRBJ1-3; D is undetermined. Trimming cost V 5 bases and J 7 bases, with 12 bases left between them. Germline values: CDR1 SEHNR, CDR2 FQNEAQ (reference sequence). The CDR3 spans 13 residues. The CDR3 spells CASSHPSFNTIYF. For the CDR3, the DNA is TGTGCCAGCAGCCACCCTTCGTTTAACACCATATATTTT.

V gene TRBV16 combines with J gene TRBJ2-7; D possibly corresponds to TRBD1 (6 bases). This CDR3 is 14 amino acids long. The germline gives CDR1 KGHSY, CDR2 FQNENV. The V gene lost 3 bases and the J gene lost 3 bases, with 12 bases spanning the gap. The CDR3 sequence: CASSHRQEFYEQYF. CDR3 bases: TGTGCCAGCAGCCACCGACAGGAGTTCTACGAGCAGTACTTC.